A selection of T cell receptor beta chains follows, all from one sample in a study of cytotoxic CD8 clonotypes in ibrutinib-treated CLL. Data came from immunoSEQ multiplex PCR; TCRdb stores just in-frame clones and leaves some out. Here the sample spans some 100,000 clones, about 50% being singletons. This material consisted of PBMCs, taken after 24 months of ibrutinib treatment. The receptors stem from a human donor with chronic lymphocytic leukemia. The CDR3 runs from the conserved cysteine through the conserved F or W. A D gene is named only where the DNA matches it firmly. Size is stated for part of the rows, as once, few or many counts, or as a class when the clone is expanded.

clone size	V gene	D gene	J gene	CDR3 length	CDR3 protein	CDR3 DNA
few	TRBV10-3	TRBD2	TRBJ2-7	13	CATYIAGAYEQYF	TGTGCCACATACATAGCGGGGGCATACGAGCAGTACTTC
-	TRBV25-1	-	TRBJ1-5	12	CASSGRTQPQHF	TGTGCCAGCAGTGGTCGGACTCAGCCCCAGCATTTT
-	TRBV9	TRBD1	TRBJ1-2	14	CASSVAQGGYGYTF	TGTGCCAGCAGCGTAGCCCAGGGGGGCTATGGCTACACCTTC
-	TRBV6-5	-	TRBJ1-2	13	CASRDEGVNGYTF	TGTGCCAGCAGAGACGAGGGGGTTAATGGCTACACCTTC
many	TRBV30	TRBD1	TRBJ2-5	12	CAWDRGQETQYF	TGTGCCTGGGACAGGGGACAAGAGACCCAGTACTTC
-	TRBV6-6	-	TRBJ1-1	14	CASIASGSNTEAFF	TGTGCCAGCATTGCCAGCGGATCGAACACTGAAGCTTTCTTT
-	TRBV2	TRBD1	TRBJ1-2	14	CASTAGTGTYGYTF	TGTGCCAGCACTGCGGGGACAGGGACCTATGGCTACACCTTC
-	TRBV19	-	TRBJ2-7	15	CASSIQTGPSYEQYF	TGTGCCAGTAGTATTCAGACAGGCCCTTCCTACGAGCAGTACTTC
-	TRBV7-8	TRBD1	TRBJ1-2	15	CASSAKRTGEYGYTF	TGTGCCAGCAGCGCCAAACGGACAGGGGAATATGGCTACACCTTC
few	TRBV4-1	-	TRBJ2-7	17	CASSQKAGTSNSYEQYF	TGCGCCAGCAGCCAAAAGGCCGGGACATCGAACTCCTACGAGCAGTACTTC
-	TRBV7-6	TRBD2	TRBJ2-1	14	CASSVGGARNEQFF	TGTGCCAGCAGCGTCGGGGGGGCAAGGAATGAGCAGTTCTTC
once	TRBV30	TRBD1	TRBJ1-4	16	CAWSVLSGQGGEKLFF	TGTGCCTGGAGTGTACTCTCGGGACAGGGGGGGGAAAAACTGTTTTTT
-	TRBV5-4	-	TRBJ1-1	16	CASSPLGGAAGTEAFF	TGTGCCAGCAGCCCCCTCGGGGGAGCTGCGGGCACTGAAGCTTTCTTT
-	TRBV11-3	-	TRBJ2-3	16	CASSQTLRGPTDTQYF	TGTGCCAGCAGCCAAACCCTGCGGGGCCCCACAGATACGCAGTATTTT
-	TRBV5-1	-	TRBJ2-3	15	CASRPQGVSTDTQYF	TGCGCCAGCAGGCCACAGGGCGTAAGCACAGATACGCAGTATTTT
-	TRBV7-2	TRBD1	TRBJ2-5	12	CASSRDRETQYF	TGTGCCAGCAGCCGGGACAGGGAGACCCAGTACTTC